The 31 T cell receptor beta chains in this list originate from one sample, sequenced in a study of blood T cell repertoires in COVID-19. Method: immunoSEQ multiplex PCR; TCRdb's copy keeps in-frame clones and lacks some. The profile shows about 210,000 clones, approximately 85% of them singletons. The material sequenced was peripheral blood. The receptors were gathered from a woman aged 70-85 years with COVID-19, enrolled during active disease.

The chain has TRBV5-1 and TRBJ2-2, with TRBD1 matching over 11 bases. This CDR3 has 16 amino acids. J was trimmed by 7 bases and V by 2 bases; bases with no gene match: 7. Germline-derived CDR1 and CDR2 are SGHRS and YFSETQ. Here the CDR3 reads CASSFSGQGARGELFF. For the CDR3, the DNA is TGCGCCAGCAGCTTTTCCGGACAGGGGGCACGCGGGGAGCTGTTTTTT.

This chain links TRBV7-3 with TRBJ2-5; TRBD1 aligns across 7 bases. The CDR3 extends over 13 amino acids. V was pared by 4 bases and J by 3 bases, with 2 bases of the junction left unmatched. CDR1 and CDR2 from the germline V gene are SGHTA and FQGTGA. CDR3 nucleotide sequence: TGTGCCAGCAGCTCCGGGACAGAAGAGACCCAGTACTTC. Amino acid sequence: CASSSGTEETQYF. Variable domain in full (rest from reference TRBV7-3 and TRBJ2-5): GAGVSQTPSNKVTEKGKYVELRCDPISGHTALYWYRQSLGQGPEFLIYFQGTGAADDSGLPNDRFFAVRPEGSVSTLKIQRTERGDSAVYLCASSSGTEETQYFGPGTRLLVL.

The chain is built from TRBV20-1 and TRBJ1-1, with unresolved D. CDR3 length: 11 residues. CDR1 DFQATT and CDR2 SNEGSKA come from the germline V gene (reference sequence). CDR3 protein: CRAHKRAEAFF. CDR3 bases: TGCCGCGCCCACAAGCGAGCTGAAGCTTTCTTT.

The gene calls are TRBV19 and TRBJ1-5; 8 bases map to TRBD1. The germline V gene encodes CDR1 LNHDA and CDR2 SQIVND (reference sequence). There are 15 residues in the CDR3. After removal of 5 bases from V and 7 bases from J, the junction contained 10 bases not matched to a gene. CDR3: CASSSLPGTGQPQHF. The DNA of the CDR3 is TGTGCCAGTAGTTCACTTCCCGGGACAGGCCAGCCCCAGCATTTT.

The V call is TRBV24-1, the J call TRBJ1-5; D may be TRBD1 (6 bases). The V end was cut by 7 bases, the J end by 4 bases, with 7 bases between. The CDR3 spans 12 residues. Germline-derived CDR1 and CDR2 are KGHDR and SFDVKD. CDR3 in amino acids: CATSRGNQPQHF. As DNA, the CDR3 is TGTGCCACCAGCAGGGGAAATCAGCCCCAGCATTTT.

The CDR3 sequence is CASTPGRGMNTEAFF. The CDR3 nucleotides are TGTGCCAGTACCCCAGGCCGAGGGATGAACACTGAAGCTTTCTTT. The gene calls are TRBV19 and TRBJ1-1, with D hard to call. CDR3 length: 15 amino acids. Germline assignment: CDR1 LNHDA and CDR2 SQIVND (reference sequence). The V end was cut by 7 bases, the J end by 0 bases, with 15 bases between.

This clone was found once. The chain recombines TRBV21-1 with TRBJ1-1. TRBV21-1 is designated a pseudogene. The CDR3 has 14 amino acids. The CDR3 coding sequence is TGTGCCAGCAATCGGGAGATCCTGAACACTGAAGCTTTCTTT. Translating it yields CASNREILNTEAFF.

The J gene is TRBJ2-7, the V gene TRBV29-1; 11 nucleotides align to TRBD2. Trimming at V came to 6 bases and at J to 7 bases, leaving 8 bases not matched to a gene. CDR3 length equals 13 residues. Per germline, CDR1 SQVTM and CDR2 ANQGSEA. CDR3 in amino acids: CSVSTSGSDEQYF. The CDR3 DNA follows: TGCAGCGTCTCCACTAGCGGGAGTGATGAGCAGTACTTC.

This chain joins TRBV2 and TRBJ2-5; 10 positions agree with TRBD1. With V trimmed by 6 bases and J by 4 bases, 5 bases remained unmatched. This CDR3 has 14 residues. The germline CDR1 and CDR2 sequences are SNHLY and FYNNEI. In DNA form, the CDR3 reads TGTGCCAGCAGAGACAGGGGGCTGGGAGAGACCCAGTACTTC. It yields the protein CASRDRGLGETQYF.

The gene calls are TRBV6-1 and TRBJ1-6; D is possibly TRBD1 (5 bases). With 1 base removed from V and 9 bases from J, the gap between germline ends came to 13 bases. Germline loops: CDR1 MNHNS, CDR2 SASEGT. This CDR3 region has 15 residues. The CDR3 coding sequence is TGTGCCAGCAGTGAAGGTACAGGAGTGAGTTCACCCCTCCACTTT. It specifies CASSEGTGVSSPLHF.

This clone was picked up one time. CDR3 sequence (DNA): TGTGCCAGTAGACTTCCTCAAGGGGAGCTGTTTTTT. Residues: CASRLPQGELFF. The V and J genes are TRBV7-3 and TRBJ2-2; D is undetermined. The germline V and J ends were trimmed by 9 bases and 8 bases, with 13 bases remaining between them. The germline V gene encodes CDR1 SGHTA and CDR2 FQGTGA. The CDR3 covers 12 residues.

This clone is medium-sized in the sample. The V call is TRBV9, the J call TRBJ1-6, with D possibly being TRBD1 (6 bases). This CDR3 region has 16 residues. Per the germline V gene, CDR1 is SGDLS and CDR2 is YYNGEE. Trimming left V 0 bases short and J 14 bases short, with 21 bases between. CDR3 loop: CASSVALVTGPGALHF. Written as DNA, the CDR3 is TGTGCCAGCAGCGTAGCTTTAGTGACAGGTCCAGGGGCCCTCCACTTT.

This chain links TRBV9 with TRBJ2-7; D ambiguous. The CDR3 totals 16 residues. V was trimmed by 1 base and J by 0 bases, leaving 14 bases between them. The germline V gene has CDR1 SGDLS and CDR2 YYNGEE. CDR3 DNA sequence: TGTGCCAGCAGCGTATCCCACAGTCGTGTCTCCTACGAGCAGTACTTC. Its protein product is CASSVSHSRVSYEQYF.

The chain has TRBV2 and TRBJ1-4; TRBD1 aligns across 7 bases. The germline V gene encodes CDR1 SNHLY and CDR2 FYNNEI. CDR3 size: 18 residues. J gave up 1 base and V 1 base, and 9 bases lay outside the gene matches. The CDR3: CASSEGGFQGVTNEKLFF. The CDR3 DNA reads as TGTGCCAGCAGTGAAGGTGGGTTTCAGGGGGTAACTAATGAAAAACTGTTTTTT. Drawing the rest from reference TRBV2 and TRBJ1-4, the complete variable domain is EPEVTQTPSHQVTQMGQEVILRCVPISNHLYFYWYRQILGQKVEFLVSFYNNEISEKSEIFDDQFSVERPDGSNFTLKIRSTKLEDSAMYFCASSEGGFQGVTNEKLFFGSGTQLSVL.

The genes are TRBV9 and TRBJ1-4; D remains ambiguous. There are 14 residues in the CDR3. With 1 base removed from V and 6 bases from J, the gap between germline ends came to 10 bases. Germline lookup yields CDR1 SGDLS and CDR2 YYNGEE. CDR3 amino acids: CASSVPGDHEKLFF. In DNA, the CDR3 is TGTGCCAGCAGCGTACCGGGAGACCATGAAAAACTGTTTTTT.

With regard to this clone: Other DNA sequences of this sample code for an identical CDR3. The V call is TRBV19, the J call TRBJ1-1, with D tentatively TRBD1 (6 bases). The CDR3 consists of 14 residues. Germline V gives CDR1 LNHDA, CDR2 SQIVND (reference sequence). V lost 6 bases, J lost 0 bases, and 11 bases lay in between. The CDR3 region has the DNA TGTGCCAGTAGGCGTGGGGGCATGAACACTGAAGCTTTCTTT. It translates to CASRRGGMNTEAFF. Supplemented by reference TRBV19 and TRBJ1-1, the full variable domain reads DGGITQSPKYLFRKEGQNVTLSCEQNLNHDAMYWYRQDPGQGLRLIYYSQIVNDFQKGDIAEGYSVSREKKESFPLTVTSAQKNPTAFYLCASRRGGMNTEAFFGQGTRLTVV.

This chain uses TRBV10-3 with TRBJ1-2; D is ambiguous. With 3 bases removed from V and 2 bases from J, the gap between germline ends came to 19 bases. CDR3 length equals 17 residues. In germline, CDR1 is ENHRY, CDR2 SYGVKD. The CDR3 DNA reads as TGTGCCATCAGTGATCCCCCTAGCTACACCGGGAACTATGGCTACACCTTC. It translates to CAISDPPSYTGNYGYTF.

The V call is TRBV5-3, the J call TRBJ2-1; 12 nucleotides line up with TRBD2. TRBV5-3 is treated as an ORF (open reading frame) with a function not yet certain. Trimming took 0 bases from V and 4 from J; bases not matched to a gene: 5. The CDR3 is 17 residues long. The CDR3 DNA reads TGTGCCAGAAGCTTGGATCTAGCGGGGGGGCCTTACAATGAGCAGTTCTTC. This translates into CARSLDLAGGPYNEQFF.

The chain has TRBV5-6 and TRBJ1-2, with D possibly TRBD1 on 5 matching bases. V was cut by 4 bases and J by 8 bases, with 18 bases left in between. Germline V gene sequence: CDR1 SGHDT, CDR2 YYEEEE. This CDR3 contains 14 residues. This chain's CDR3 is CASSRTIPTAGYTF. The CDR3 nucleotides are TGTGCCAGCAGCAGGACAATCCCGACGGCAGGCTACACCTTC.

This chain links TRBV3-1 (or the pseudogene TRBV3-2) with TRBJ2-7; no clear D gene. This CDR3 region has 12 residues. V was pared by 1 base and J by 9 bases, with 10 bases between. Germline CDR1 reads LGHDT; CDR2 reads YNNKEL (reference sequence). The CDR3 region is CASSQVRGAQYF. The CDR3 DNA reads as TGTGCCAGCAGCCAAGTTCGAGGCGCGCAGTACTTC.

J is TRBJ2-2 and V is TRBV7-2; TRBD1 is a possible D gene (5 bases). The germline CDR1 and CDR2 sequences are SGHTA and FQGNSA. The CDR3 runs to 15 residues. The V end lost 5 bases, the J end lost 4 bases, and 14 bases lay between the germline ends. The CDR3 here is CASSKQGSATGELFF. Written as DNA, the CDR3 is TGTGCCAGCAGCAAGCAGGGCAGCGCCACCGGGGAGCTGTTTTTT.

V gene TRBV10-3 combines with J gene TRBJ2-2, with a tentative D call TRBD2 (6 bases). Germline assignment: CDR1 ENHRY and CDR2 SYGVKD. The V gene lost 11 bases and the J gene lost 0 bases, with 16 bases spanning the gap. The CDR3 length is 15 residues. The CDR3 DNA sequence: TGTGCCGCAAGGGCTGGCGGGACGAACACCGGGGAGCTGTTTTTT. Its protein product is CAARAGGTNTGELFF.

The count of this clone is one. The genes are TRBV19 and TRBJ2-6; 8 bases line up with TRBD2. Germline lookup yields CDR1 LNHDA and CDR2 SQIVND (reference sequence). This CDR3 contains 17 residues. V shed 3 bases, J shed 0 bases, and the junction held 4 bases outside the gene matches. CDR3 loop: CASSIWRGDSGANVLTF. In DNA, the CDR3 is TGTGCCAGTAGTATCTGGCGGGGGGACTCTGGGGCCAACGTCCTGACTTTC.

This clone was seen only once. This sequence joins TRBV9 and TRBJ1-3; unclear D gene. Per the germline V gene, CDR1 is SGDLS and CDR2 is YYNGEE. Trimming pared 6 bases from V and 6 bases from J, leaving 19 bases between. This CDR3 has 15 residues. The CDR3, as DNA: TGTGCCAGCACCCCCTCTCCGGTTAATCCAAACACCATATATTTT. Translation gives CASTPSPVNPNTIYF.

The genes are TRBV2 and TRBJ2-1, with TRBD2 as a possible D gene (5 bases). This CDR3 is 15 amino acids long. CDR1 SNHLY and CDR2 FYNNEI come from the germline V gene. With 8 bases removed from V and 0 bases from J, the gap between germline ends came to 14 bases. CDR3 residues: CASDRSASSYNEQFF. The CDR3 nucleotides read TGTGCCAGCGACCGTAGCGCGAGCTCCTACAATGAGCAGTTCTTC.

The V call is TRBV24-1, the J call TRBJ2-1; perhaps TRBD1 as D (6 bases). Germline values: CDR1 KGHDR, CDR2 SFDVKD. The CDR3 is 13 residues long. With 3 bases removed from V and 7 bases from J, the gap between germline ends came to 9 bases. The CDR3 here is CATSDIRGNEQFF. The CDR3 coding sequence is TGTGCCACCAGTGATATAAGGGGGAATGAGCAGTTCTTC.

Only a few counts were recorded for this clone. The chain carries TRBV7-2 and TRBJ1-2; TRBD1 matches at 7 bases. V lost 2 bases, J lost 4 bases, and 4 bases stayed unmatched. Germline V CDR1 and CDR2: SGHTA, FQGNSA. The CDR3 sequence is 14 residues long. CDR3 sequence: CASSLRGQSYGYTF. The CDR3 DNA reads as TGTGCCAGCAGCTTAAGGGGACAGAGCTATGGCTACACCTTC.

This chain links TRBV7-3 with TRBJ2-2; TRBD2 aligns across 9 bases. Looked up from germline, CDR1 is SGHTA and CDR2 is FQGTGA. CDR3 length: 16 residues. J was trimmed by 6 bases and V by 4 bases; bases with no gene match: 9. The CDR3 sequence: CASSWGGSGSPGELFF. CDR3 coding DNA: TGTGCCAGCAGCTGGGGAGGTAGCGGGAGCCCCGGGGAGCTGTTTTTT.

The genes are TRBV4-1 and TRBJ2-7, with a weak D call TRBD2 (5 bases). V lost 1 base and J 4 bases, leaving 14 bases between the germline ends. The CDR3 totals 15 residues. Germline CDR1 reads MGHRA; CDR2 reads YSYEKL. The CDR3 reads CASSQGSGIGYEQYF. Written as DNA, the CDR3 is TGCGCCAGCAGCCAAGGGAGCGGCATCGGGTACGAGCAGTACTTC.

This clone was seen at least ten times. This chain links TRBV25-1 with TRBJ2-7, with a weak D call TRBD2 (6 bases). Germline values: CDR1 MGHDK, CDR2 SYGVNS. The CDR3 is 13 residues long. Trimming shortened V by 5 bases and J by 4 bases, and 12 bases separated the two germline ends. CDR3 sequence (DNA): TGTGCCAGCAGTATGGGGGGTGGGTACGAGCAGTACTTC. It codes for CASSMGGGYEQYF.

The gene calls are TRBV5-1 and TRBJ1-2; D call uncertain. Per germline, CDR1 SGHRS and CDR2 YFSETQ. The germline V and J ends were trimmed by 4 bases and 6 bases, with 19 bases remaining between them. The CDR3 has 15 residues. The CDR3: CASSPDPGWRDGYTF. CDR3 DNA sequence: TGCGCCAGCAGCCCGGACCCGGGTTGGAGGGATGGCTACACCTTC. The variable domain in full, with the rest retrieved from reference TRBV5-1 and TRBJ1-2, is KAGVTQTPRYLIKTRGQQVTLSCSPISGHRSVSWYQQTPGQGLQFLFEYFSETQRNKGNFPGRFSGRQFSNSRSEMNVSTLELGDSALYLCASSPDPGWRDGYTFGSGTRLTVV.